Sequencing of this TCR beta chain was carried out in a study of sequential checkpoint blockade in melanoma. Overall study context: Patients were randomized 1:1 to nivolumab-then-ipilimumab or ipilimumab-then-nivolumab first-line.

Treatment: randomized to nivolumab then ipilimumab (arm A) or the reverse (arm B). DNA-damaging chemotherapy had not been given to any patient beforehand. PBMC sorting kept live CD3+CD8+ cells without CD19 or CD56. Libraries were prepared by immunoSEQ multiplex PCR; TCRdb keeps only in-frame clonotypes and omits some of them. The sample shows 9,000 to 15,000 clones, around 83% of them seen only once. Germline V gives CDR1 PRHDT, CDR2 FYEKMQ (reference sequence). The CDR3 sequence is 19 residues long. V lost 2 bases and J lost 5; bases outside the gene matches: 19. The chain couples TRBV13 to TRBJ1-2; TRBD1 matches at 8 bases. The sequencing used CD8+ T cells sorted from blood (inferred from file names), collected from a patient given nivolumab and ipilimumab in sequence. The sequence derives from a human donor with melanoma. CDR3 nucleotide sequence: TGTGCCAGCAGCTTACCTTCCCAGGCGGACAGGGACACCCAATATGGCTACACCTTC. It translates to CASSLPSQADRDTQYGYTF.